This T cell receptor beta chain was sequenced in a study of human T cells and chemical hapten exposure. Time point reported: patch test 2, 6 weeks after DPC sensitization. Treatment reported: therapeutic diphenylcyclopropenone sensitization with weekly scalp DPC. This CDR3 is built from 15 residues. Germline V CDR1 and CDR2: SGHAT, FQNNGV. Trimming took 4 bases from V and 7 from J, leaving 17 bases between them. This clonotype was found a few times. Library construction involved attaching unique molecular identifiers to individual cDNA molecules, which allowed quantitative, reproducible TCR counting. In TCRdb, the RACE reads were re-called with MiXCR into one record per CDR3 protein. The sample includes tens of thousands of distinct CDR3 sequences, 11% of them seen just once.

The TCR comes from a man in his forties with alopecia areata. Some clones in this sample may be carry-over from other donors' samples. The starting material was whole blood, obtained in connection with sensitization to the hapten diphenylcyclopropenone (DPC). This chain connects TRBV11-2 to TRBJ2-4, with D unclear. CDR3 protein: CASSSAPQTRNIQYF. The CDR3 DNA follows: TGTGCCAGCAGCTCGGCCCCCCAGACACGGAACATTCAGTACTTC. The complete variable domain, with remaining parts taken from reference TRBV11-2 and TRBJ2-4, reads EAGVAQSPRYKIIEKRQSVAFWCNPISGHATLYWYQQILGQGPKLLIQFQNNGVVDDSQLPKDRFSAERLKGVDSTLKIQPAKLEDSAVYLCASSSAPQTRNIQYFGAGTRLSVL.